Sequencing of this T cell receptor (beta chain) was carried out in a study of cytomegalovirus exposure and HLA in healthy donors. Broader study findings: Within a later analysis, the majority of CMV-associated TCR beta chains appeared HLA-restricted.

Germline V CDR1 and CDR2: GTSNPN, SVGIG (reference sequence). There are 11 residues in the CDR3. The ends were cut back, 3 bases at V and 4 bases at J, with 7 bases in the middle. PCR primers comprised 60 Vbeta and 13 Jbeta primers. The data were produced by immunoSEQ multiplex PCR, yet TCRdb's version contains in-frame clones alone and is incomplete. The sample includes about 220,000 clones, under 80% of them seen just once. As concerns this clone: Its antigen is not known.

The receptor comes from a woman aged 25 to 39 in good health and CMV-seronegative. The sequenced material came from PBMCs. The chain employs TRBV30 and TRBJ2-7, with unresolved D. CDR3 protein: CAWRQSYEQYF. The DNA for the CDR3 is TGTGCCTGGAGACAGTCGTACGAGCAGTACTTC.